Listed below are T cell receptor beta chains from one sample, sequenced in a study of cytomegalovirus exposure and HLA in healthy donors. Using immunoSEQ multiplex PCR, the repertoire was profiled, and TCRdb retains in-frame clones only, with some absent. The table shows more than 250,000 clones, with roughly 89% occurring only once. The source material was PBMCs. These receptors were collected from a young woman in good health and CMV-seronegative. Each CDR3 is given with its conserved first and last residue. The D gene is left open where the match is weak. Size is stated for part of the rows, as once, few or many counts, or as a class when the clone is expanded.

V gene	D gene	clone size	J gene	CDR3 DNA	CDR3 protein
TRBV15	-	-	TRBJ2-5	TGTGCCACCAGCAGCACCCGACAGTGGCTAGAGACCCAGTACTTC	CATSSTRQWLETQYF
TRBV5-1	-	-	TRBJ2-3	TGCGCCAGCAGCTTGATCGGCAGGGACACAGATACGCAGTATTTT	CASSLIGRDTDTQYF
TRBV5-1	-	-	TRBJ2-7	TGCGCCAGCAGGGACAACGACTACGAGCAGTACTTC	CASRDNDYEQYF
TRBV7-9	-	-	TRBJ2-7	TGTGCCAGCAGCTTAGACGGTACCTACGAGCAGTACTTC	CASSLDGTYEQYF
TRBV6-5	-	-	TRBJ2-2	TGTGCCAGCAGTTTACAGGGTAGGGGGACCGGGGAGCTGTTTTTT	CASSLQGRGTGELFF
TRBV5-1	-	few	TRBJ1-1	TGCGCCAGCAAAGAACAGGACACTGAAGCTTTCTTT	CASKEQDTEAFF
TRBV11-1	-	-	TRBJ1-1	TGTGCCAGCAGCTTAGCGGAGACGACTGAAGCTTTCTTT	CASSLAETTEAFF
TRBV4-1	-	-	TRBJ2-7	TGCGCCAGCAGCCATGGTTCAGGGTCCGAGCAGTACTTC	CASSHGSGSEQYF
TRBV18	-	few	TRBJ2-7	TGTGCCAGCTCACCGGCTGAAATCTACGAGCAGTACTTC	CASSPAEIYEQYF
TRBV5-1	TRBD1	few	TRBJ1-1	TGCGCCAGCAGCTTAGGGGACAGGCAAATCACTGAAGCTTTCTTT	CASSLGDRQITEAFF
TRBV5-5	TRBD2	-	TRBJ2-3	TGTGCCAGCAGCTTGTGGCTAGCGGCTGATACGCAGTATTTT	CASSLWLAADTQYF
TRBV7-2	-	-	TRBJ1-2	TGTGCCAGCAGCCCCGGACAGTTCTATGGCTACACCTTC	CASSPGQFYGYTF
TRBV7-6	-	-	TRBJ2-5	TGTGCCAGCAGCTTAGTGGAGGTCCCAGAGACCCAGTACTTC	CASSLVEVPETQYF